In its sample, the clone carrying this TCR beta chain was seen a few times. Its target is unknown. V lost 5 bases and J lost 4, with 15 bases in between. This CDR3 spans 14 amino acids. The sample originates from a study of T-cell memory formation after mild COVID-19. TCRdb fed the 5' RACE reads into MiXCR, producing one record per CDR3 protein. This sample carries tens of thousands of distinct CDR3 sequences, 25% to 30% of them seen once, and the ten largest clones take roughly 44%. The study's findings and limits: Detection of some responders pre-infection suggested pre-existing cross-reactive memory T cells participated.

The sequenced sample consisted of PBMCs or a T cell subset sorted from them (not recorded which). The sequence came from a man aged 18 to 30 who had mild COVID-19 (a few samples of this study predate the infection). Cell type and time point are not known. The V call is TRBV12-3 or TRBV12-4, the J call TRBJ2-7; a possible D gene is TRBD1 (6 bases). The CDR3 loop reads CASSPGTRGYEQYF. As DNA, the CDR3 is TGTGCCAGCAGTCCCGGGACAAGGGGTTACGAGCAGTACTTC.